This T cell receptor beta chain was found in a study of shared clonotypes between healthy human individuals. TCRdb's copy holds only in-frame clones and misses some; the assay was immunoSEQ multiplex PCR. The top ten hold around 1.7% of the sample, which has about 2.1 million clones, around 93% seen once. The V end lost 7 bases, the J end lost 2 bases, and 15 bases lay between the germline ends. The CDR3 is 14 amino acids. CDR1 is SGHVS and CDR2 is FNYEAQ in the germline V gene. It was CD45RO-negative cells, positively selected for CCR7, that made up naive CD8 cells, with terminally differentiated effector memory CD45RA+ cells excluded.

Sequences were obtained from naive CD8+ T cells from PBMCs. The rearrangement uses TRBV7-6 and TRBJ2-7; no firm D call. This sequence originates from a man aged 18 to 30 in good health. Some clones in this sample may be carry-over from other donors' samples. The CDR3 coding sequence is TGTGCCAGCACCGGCGGAGCTACCCCCTACGAGCAGTACTTC. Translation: CASTGGATPYEQYF.